This TCR beta chain was obtained from a study of vaccination and CD4 T cells after COVID-19. Oncomine TCR Beta short-read sequencing was applied to DNA from cultured CD4+ T cells. MiXCR was run by TCRdb on the PCR reads, yielding one entry per CDR3 protein. The data hold 7,000 or so distinct CDR3 sequences, with 65% to 75% observed a single time. Germline loops: CDR1 MNHNS, CDR2 SASEGT. The CDR3 covers 13 residues. The germline V and J ends were trimmed by 11 bases and 4 bases, with 17 bases remaining between them. Specified treatment: roughly 10-day PBMC culture with coronavirus spike peptide pools or control peptides (ViraFEST assay). On this clonotype itself: Its specificity is unknown.

Study findings and constraints: Among those convalescent, a median around 89% of reactive clones emerged solely post-vaccination.

The receptor was derived from a human donor who had recovered from COVID-19. The chain couples TRBV6-1 to TRBJ1-1; D is unresolved. Source material: CD4+ T cells from blood, cultured in vitro. The CDR3 DNA reads TGTGCCGCGCGACGCCCGGACTTCACTGAAGCTTTCTTT. Amino acid sequence: CAARRPDFTEAFF.